This TCR beta chain was captured in a study of Graves' ophthalmopathy and Graves' hyperthyroidism. Regarding the study as a whole: Most expanded clonotypes in thyroid above 0.001 frequency also showed up in blood.

Pregnant or lactating patients and those with other autoimmune diseases or uncontrolled infections were excluded. The study amplified TCR beta CDR3 regions using RNA transcripts. First-round RT-PCR with HTBI primers preceded a second-round multiplex PCR. Each CDR3 protein is one row after TCRdb ran MiXCR on the multiplex PCR reads. The sample includes about 400,000 distinct CDR3 sequences, about 17% of them seen just once. This clonotype was observed at least ten times. Its antigen is undetermined. This clonotype was sampled from a woman in her late teens or twenties with Graves' ophthalmopathy. Sequencing input: peripheral blood.

As DNA, the CDR3 is TGTGCCACCAGCAGAGAGGGGGGACAGCCCCAGCATTTT. This gives the protein CATSREGGQPQHF. The gene calls are TRBV15 and TRBJ1-5; tentatively, D is TRBD1 (5 bases). Germline V gene data show CDR1 as LNHNV and CDR2 as YYDKDF (reference sequence). V lost 0 bases to trimming and J lost 7 bases, with 7 bases between them. The CDR3 has 13 amino acids.